The clone carrying this TCR beta chain has more than one count but fewer than ten. Its antigen is unidentified. The sample comes from a study of cytomegalovirus exposure and HLA in healthy donors. Both 60 Vbeta primers and 13 Jbeta primers went into the PCR. As originally analysed: In a later analysis, the count reached some 88 million unique TCR beta chains, with 9 million to 11 million shared. This table comes from immunoSEQ multiplex PCR, and its TCRdb copy is limited to in-frame clones, with some not included. V and J calls and clone size are as listed in that table; D and trimming were resolved from the DNA. This table has roughly 160,000 clones, 85% appearing once. Broader study findings: A further, later analysis showed that HLA-associated TCR beta chains (compared with equally common others) were more clonally expanded.

This TCR was sampled from a boy aged 2-15 years in good health and CMV-seronegative. The sequencing sample was made of PBMCs.

CDR3 sequence (DNA): TGTGCCAGCAGTGAAGCCGGGAGGGACACCGGGGAGCTGTTTTTT. Protein: CASSEAGRDTGELFF. V is TRBV6-1 and J is TRBJ2-2, with 8 positions matching TRBD2. The CDR3 length is 15 residues. CDR1 is MNHNS, CDR2 SASEGT, per germline. Unmatched junction bases numbered 0, after V lost 0 bases and J lost 3 bases.